Each of the 6 T cell receptor beta chains below was sequenced from the same sample in a study of graft-versus-host responses after intestinal transplantation. No antigen has been identified for these receptors. Clones were sequenced by immunoSEQ multiplex PCR, and TCRdb holds only the in-frame ones, with some missing. The sample yields roughly 90,000 clones, 88% seen once. The input for sequencing was unstimulated CD4+ T cells sorted from spleen or lymph node cells, taken before transplant. The receptor source for this set is a human donor who was the organ donor for an intestinal transplant.

This clone was recorded a few times. The chain employs TRBV6-6 and TRBJ1-4; no definite D call. CDR3 size: 12 residues. CDR1 is MNHNY and CDR2 is SVGAGI in the germline V gene (reference sequence). V lost 3 bases and J 6 bases, leaving 5 bases between the germline ends. The DNA for the CDR3 is TGTGCCAGCAGTTATCGGGATGAAAAACTGTTTTTT. Its translation: CASSYRDEKLFF.

The chain has TRBV2 and TRBJ2-1; possible D gene TRBD2, 7 bases. Germline CDR1 reads SNHLY; CDR2 reads FYNNEI. Trimming took off 3 bases at V and 7 bases at J, with 16 bases between the two ends. CDR3 length: 15 residues. In DNA, the CDR3 is TGTGCCAGCAGTGATGAGGGGGGGGTCGGAAATGAGCAGTTCTTC. Translated, it gives CASSDEGGVGNEQFF. Based on the CDR3 plus reference TRBV2 and TRBJ2-1, the full variable domain is EPEVTQTPSHQVTQMGQEVILRCVPISNHLYFYWYRQILGQKVEFLVSFYNNEISEKSEIFDDQFSVERPDGSNFTLKIRSTKLEDSAMYFCASSDEGGVGNEQFFGPGTRLTVL.

The chain carries TRBV7-9 and TRBJ2-7, with TRBD2 matching 7 bases. The CDR3 has 14 amino acids. CDR1 is SEHNR and CDR2 is FQNEAQ in the germline V gene (reference sequence). J gave up 5 bases and V 5 bases, and 9 bases lay outside the gene matches. The CDR3 DNA follows: TGTGCCAGCAGCCCCTTGACTAGCTTCCACGAGCAGTACTTC. Protein product: CASSPLTSFHEQYF.

The count of this clone is one. The V gene is TRBV7-9, the J gene TRBJ1-4; 7 bases map to TRBD1. This CDR3 is built from 16 residues. V shed 5 bases and J 7 bases; nucleotides not matched to a gene: 13. Germline CDR1 and CDR2: SEHNR and FQNEAQ (reference sequence). The CDR3 here is CASSGLSVTGFEKLFF. The DNA for the CDR3 is TGTGCCAGCAGCGGTCTATCTGTGACAGGGTTTGAAAAACTGTTTTTT.

This clone appeared a single time. The V and J genes are TRBV11-1 and TRBJ2-3; 11 bases are a match to TRBD2. With 5 bases clipped from V and 8 bases from J, the junction kept 12 bases outside the gene matches. The CDR3 consists of 16 residues. Germline assignment: CDR1 SGHAT and CDR2 FQDESV (reference sequence). The CDR3 coding sequence is TGTGCCAGCAGCCACCGTAGACTAGCGGGACTCGGTACGCAGTATTTT. It specifies CASSHRRLAGLGTQYF.

The V and J genes are TRBV6-5 and TRBJ1-2; a possible D gene is TRBD1 (5 bases). The ends were cut back, 5 bases at V and 4 bases at J, with 11 bases in the middle. This CDR3 comprises 13 residues. Germline-derived CDR1 and CDR2 are MNHEY and SVGAGI. The CDR3 coding sequence is TGTGCCAGCAGTGCCACAGGCTCCTATGGCTACACCTTC. It encodes CASSATGSYGYTF.